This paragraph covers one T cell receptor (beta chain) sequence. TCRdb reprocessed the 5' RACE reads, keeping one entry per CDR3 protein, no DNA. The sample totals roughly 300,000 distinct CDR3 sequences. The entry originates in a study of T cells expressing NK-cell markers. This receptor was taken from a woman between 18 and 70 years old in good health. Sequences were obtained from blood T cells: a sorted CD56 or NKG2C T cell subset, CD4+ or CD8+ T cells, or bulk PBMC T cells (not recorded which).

The CDR3 loop reads CASSLADTRETQYF. The chain is built from TRBV7-2 and TRBJ2-5; TCRdb calls TRBD1, which cannot be checked without DNA. This CDR3 is built from 14 residues. The germline CDR1 and CDR2 sequences are SGHTA and FQGNSA. The full variable domain, completed using reference TRBV7-2 and TRBJ2-5, is GAGVSQSPSNKVTEKGKDVELRCDPISGHTALYWYRQSLGQGLEFLIYFQGNSAPDKSGLPSDRFSAERTGGSVSTLTIQRTQQEDSAVYLCASSLADTRETQYFGPGTRLLVL.